The 16 T cell receptor beta chains listed next were all sequenced from one sample in a study of vaccination effects on CD4 cells after COVID-19. Which antigens these TCRs recognize remains unknown. Around day 10 of culture, CD4+ T cells were separated out. Each person got two doses of an mRNA SARS-CoV-2 vaccine, BNT162b2 or mRNA-1273. TCRdb's table, derived via immunoSEQ multiplex PCR, lists solely in-frame clones and lacks some. The sample carries fewer than 75,000 clones, under 85% recorded once. The source material was CD4+ T cells from PBMCs cultured without peptide, sampled after COVID-19 vaccination. These receptors originate from a human donor who received a COVID-19 vaccine.

This chain uses TRBV12-5 with TRBJ1-2; D remains ambiguous. Germline V gene lookup returns CDR1 LGHNT and CDR2 FRNRAP. V dropped 2 bases and J dropped 1 base, with 17 bases sitting between them. The CDR3 loop spans 17 amino acids. The CDR3: CASGLYSSSRFNYGYTF. In nucleotides, the CDR3 is TGTGCTAGTGGTTTGTACTCCTCAAGTAGATTTAACTATGGCTACACCTTC. The complete variable domain, with remaining parts taken from reference TRBV12-5 and TRBJ1-2, reads DARVTQTPRHKVTEMGQEVTMRCQPILGHNTVFWYRQTMMQGLELLAYFRNRAPLDDSGMPKDRFSAEMPDATLATLKIQPSEPRDSAVYFCASGLYSSSRFNYGYTFGSGTRLTVV.

This clone was recorded once. The J gene is TRBJ2-5, the V gene TRBV11-2; D is perhaps TRBD1 (7 bases). CDR1 SGHAT and CDR2 FQNNGV come from the germline V gene. The V end was cut by 1 base, the J end by 2 bases, with 11 bases between. This CDR3 contains 15 residues. DNA for the CDR3: TGTGCCAGCAGCTTAGTCGGGGGACAGCAAGAGACCCAGTACTTC. Encoded protein: CASSLVGGQQETQYF. Complete variable domain (other parts from reference TRBV11-2 and TRBJ2-5): EAGVAQSPRYKIIEKRQSVAFWCNPISGHATLYWYQQILGQGPKLLIQFQNNGVVDDSQLPKDRFSAERLKGVDSTLKIQPAKLEDSAVYLCASSLVGGQQETQYFGPGTRLLVL.

The chain links TRBV5-1 to TRBJ1-1; 11 bases are a match to TRBD1. Losses at the gene ends were 0 bases for V and 3 bases for J; bases not matched to a gene: 4. The CDR3 covers 16 residues. Looked up from germline, CDR1 is SGHRS and CDR2 is YFSETQ. The CDR3 nucleotides read TGCGCCAGCAGCTTGGCCGGACAGGGGGCTGACACTGAAGCTTTCTTT. Encoded protein: CASSLAGQGADTEAFF.

This sequence joins TRBV30 and TRBJ2-7; 9 bases fit TRBD2. From germline, CDR1 is GTSNPN and CDR2 SVGIG (reference sequence). There are 13 residues in the CDR3. V dropped 0 bases and J dropped 6; count of bases not matched to a gene: 3. For the CDR3, the DNA is TGTGCCTGGAGTGTCCTAGCGGGAAGCGAGCAGTACTTC. As protein: CAWSVLAGSEQYF.

This rearrangement joins TRBV10-1 to TRBJ2-7; TRBD2 aligns across 7 bases. After removal of 10 bases from V and 3 bases from J, the junction contained 12 bases not matched to a gene. The CDR3 extends over 14 amino acids. Germline values: CDR1 WNHNN, CDR2 SYGVQD (reference sequence). The CDR3 bases are TGCGCCATTCGAAGCGGGGAATCCTACTACGAGCAGTACTTC. This codes for CAIRSGESYYEQYF.

The chain employs TRBV3-1 (or the pseudogene TRBV3-2) and TRBJ2-5; unclear D gene. The length of the CDR3 is 13 residues. Germline loops: CDR1 LGHDT, CDR2 YNNKEL (reference sequence). Trimming took off 4 bases at V and 10 bases at J, with 16 bases between the two ends. The CDR3 nucleotides read TGTGCCAGCAGCCCCAGACGGACGAGAGGCCAGTACTTC. It translates to CASSPRRTRGQYF.

J is TRBJ2-7 and V is TRBV19, with TRBD1 matching 9 bases. V shed 1 base and J 2 bases; nucleotides not matched to a gene: 6. This CDR3 contains 16 residues. Per the germline V gene, CDR1 is LNHDA and CDR2 is SQIVND (reference sequence). The CDR3 coding sequence is TGTGCCAGTAGTATAGGTTGGGACAGGGATACCTACGAGCAGTACTTC. Translating it yields CASSIGWDRDTYEQYF.

V usage is TRBV5-4 and J usage is TRBJ2-7; 10 bases are a match to TRBD2. Germline V gene data show CDR1 as SGHNT and CDR2 as YYREEE (reference sequence). CDR3 length equals 16 residues. V trimming: 4 bases; J trimming: 3 bases; junction bases outside the gene matches: 10. CDR3 coding DNA: TGTGCCAGCAGCACAATGGGACTAGCGACGATCTACGAGCAGTACTTC. This codes for CASSTMGLATIYEQYF.

The chain joins TRBV20-1 to TRBJ1-6; 8 nucleotides line up with TRBD1. Germline values: CDR1 DFQATT, CDR2 SNEGSKA (reference sequence). Trimming cost V 3 bases and J 7 bases; bases outside gene matches: 5. This CDR3 region has 14 residues. CDR3 bases: TGCAGTGCTAGTTTGTCAGGGGGCAATTCACCCCTCCACTTT. Translating it yields CSASLSGGNSPLHF.

This sequence joins TRBV18 and TRBJ2-7, with unresolved D. The CDR3 spans 16 residues. CDR1 and CDR2 (germline): KGHSH, LQKENI. Between the trimmed V and J ends, which lost 0 bases and 3 bases, there was a span of 15 bases. CDR3 DNA sequence: TGTGCCAGCTCACCACCCGGGCGACCTCAAAACTACGAGCAGTACTTC. Translating gives CASSPPGRPQNYEQYF.

This chain connects TRBV5-1 to TRBJ1-2; D is uncertain. Trimming removed 0 bases from V and 1 base from J, with 4 bases in between. The CDR3 extends over 13 amino acids. Germline-derived CDR1 and CDR2 are SGHRS and YFSETQ. CDR3 in DNA: TGCGCCAGCAGCTTGGCCGGTAACTATGGCTACACCTTC. Translating gives CASSLAGNYGYTF.

Regarding this clone: This sample includes further DNA sequences coding for the same CDR3. This chain uses TRBV18 with TRBJ1-3, with D unresolved. CDR3 length: 13 amino acids. Germline V CDR1 and CDR2: KGHSH, LQKENI. V was shortened by 3 bases and J by 3 bases, with 6 bases between the two germline ends. CDR3 nucleotide sequence: TGTGCCAGCTCACCGGATCGTGGAAACACCATATATTTT. This codes for CASSPDRGNTIYF.

This clone was counted between two and nine times. V usage is TRBV2 and J usage is TRBJ1-4; TRBD1 is a possible D gene (6 bases). The length of the CDR3 is 17 residues. V was shortened by 5 bases and J by 0 bases, with 16 bases between the two germline ends. Germline CDR1 reads SNHLY; CDR2 reads FYNNEI. CDR3 coding DNA: TGTGCCAGCAGTCCCGGACAGATATTTACAACTAATGAAAAACTGTTTTTT. It specifies CASSPGQIFTTNEKLFF.

J is TRBJ2-2 and V is TRBV6-5; perhaps TRBD1 as D (5 bases). CDR3 length: 13 residues. Per the germline V gene, CDR1 is MNHEY and CDR2 is SVGAGI. With 7 bases removed from V and 2 bases from J, the gap between germline ends came to 8 bases. The chain's CDR3 is CASIQGNTGELFF. CDR3 DNA sequence: TGTGCCAGCATCCAGGGAAACACCGGGGAGCTGTTTTTT.

The gene calls are TRBV3-1 (or the pseudogene TRBV3-2) and TRBJ2-3; D not resolved. The CDR3 length is 11 residues. Trimming pared 9 bases from V and 5 bases from J, leaving 9 bases between. Germline values: CDR1 LGHDT, CDR2 YNNKEL (reference sequence). In DNA form, the CDR3 reads TGTGCCAGTTCGCCCGGAGATACGCAGTATTTT. It specifies CASSPGDTQYF.

The V and J genes are TRBV6-6 and TRBJ2-2; D gene unclear. The CDR3 extends over 16 amino acids. Germline assignment: CDR1 MNHNY and CDR2 SVGAGI (reference sequence). V was clipped by 3 bases and J by 6 bases, with 17 bases between them. CDR3 nucleotide sequence: TGTGCCAGCAGTTATGGTCCTCCTAAGCAGTCCGGGGAGCTGTTTTTT. Translated, it gives CASSYGPPKQSGELFF.